These T cell receptor beta chains were read from a single sample in a study of blood T cell repertoires in COVID-19. Produced via immunoSEQ multiplex PCR; TCRdb's table is partial and in-frame only. The sample has 200,000 or so clones; less than 90% are singletons. Sequenced input: peripheral blood. The source is a woman between 40 and 55 years old with acute or convalescent COVID-19. CDR3s include the opening cysteine and the closing phenylalanine or tryptophan. The D gene is left open where the match is weak. Clone size is given for some rows only: seen once, a few or many times, or a class if the clone is expanded.

d_call cdr3_length j_call clone_size v_call cdr3_nt cdr3_aa
NA 16 TRBJ2-2 NA TRBV7-9 TGTGCCAGCAGCTCCCTAGGTTCGAGACTCGCCGGGGAGCTGTTTTTT CASSSLGSRLAGELFF
TRBD1 14 TRBJ1-2 NA TRBV5-1 TGCGCCAGCAGCCCGACAGGGGCGGACTATGGCTACACCTTC CASSPTGADYGYTF
TRBD1 13 TRBJ1-1 NA TRBV7-2 TGTGCCAGCAGCTCGGGACAGGGAACTGAAGCTTTCTTT CASSSGQGTEAFF
NA 16 TRBJ2-1 NA TRBV27 TGTGCCAGCAGTTTAAGTCCGGGGAGCTCCTACAATGAGCAGTTCTTC CASSLSPGSSYNEQFF
NA 13 TRBJ2-7 NA TRBV19 TGTGCCAGTAGTATATTTACAGACTACGAGCAGTACTTC CASSIFTDYEQYF
NA 12 TRBJ2-3 NA TRBV10-3 TGTGCCACCGTCGGGGGTTCAGATACGCAGTATTTT CATVGGSDTQYF
NA 15 TRBJ2-1 NA TRBV21-1 TGTGCCAGCAGTTTGGAGCGGGGGGGTCTCGGTGAGCAGTTCTTC CASSLERGGLGEQFF
NA 15 TRBJ2-7 NA TRBV30 TGTGCCTGGAGCCGGCATTCAGGTTTCTCCTACGAGCAGTACTTC CAWSRHSGFSYEQYF
TRBD1 15 TRBJ2-1 NA TRBV6-5 TGTGCCAGCAGCCGAATTCCCGGGACAGGGAACGAGCAGTTCTTC CASSRIPGTGNEQFF
TRBD2 19 TRBJ2-7 NA TRBV19 TGTGCCAGTAGAGTTAATTCGACTAGCGGGGTTGGAAGCTCCCACGAGCAGTACTTC CASRVNSTSGVGSSHEQYF
NA 15 TRBJ2-5 NA TRBV15 TGTGCCACCAGCAGAGATCAGGTGGGAGCTAAGACCCAGTACTTC CATSRDQVGAKTQYF
NA 15 TRBJ2-5 NA TRBV5-6 TGTGCCAGCAGCGAAAGGACAGTTCTCCAAGAGACCCAGTACTTC CASSERTVLQETQYF
NA 14 TRBJ1-2 NA TRBV15 TGTGCCACCAGCAGAGACAGGGGAACGGGTGGCTACACCTTC CATSRDRGTGGYTF
NA 15 TRBJ2-7 NA TRBV25-1 TGTGCCAGCAGCTCCACAGGGACGTCAACCTACGAGCAGTACTTC CASSSTGTSTYEQYF
TRBD2 15 TRBJ2-1 NA TRBV7-2 TGTGCCAGCAGCCTAACTAGCGGGAGCATGAATGAGCAGTTCTTC CASSLTSGSMNEQFF
TRBD2 14 TRBJ2-7 many TRBV3-1/TRBV3-2 TGTGCCAGCGCCCAAACCGGGACTAGCCGCGAGCAGTACTTC CASAQTGTSREQYF
NA 15 TRBJ2-1 once TRBV7-6 TGTGCCAGCAGCTTGGTACCCAACAGATACAATGAGCAGTTCTTC CASSLVPNRYNEQFF
NA 14 TRBJ2-7 few TRBV5-6 TGTGCCAGCATCAAAGGGACTTTCCAAGACGAGCAGTACTTC CASIKGTFQDEQYF
TRBD2 15 TRBJ2-3 NA TRBV28 TGTGCCAGCAGCAGTCGGGGGGAGGGCACAGATACGCAGTATTTT CASSSRGEGTDTQYF
NA 14 TRBJ2-7 NA TRBV18 TGTGCCAGCTCACCTACGGGAGCCACGCGGGAGCAGTACTTC CASSPTGATREQYF
TRBD1 13 TRBJ1-5 NA TRBV30 TGTGCCTGGAGCGCTGACAGGGGACAGCCCCAGCATTTT CAWSADRGQPQHF
NA 13 TRBJ2-3 once TRBV9 TGTGCCAGCGAGGGAGCGGCGGAAGATACGCAGTATTTT CASEGAAEDTQYF
NA 15 TRBJ2-4 few TRBV7-9 TGTGCCAGCAGCTTAGCGCTTGCCTCGGGGGACATTCAGTACTTC CASSLALASGDIQYF
NA 15 TRBJ1-2 few TRBV28 TGTGCCAGCAGTACATTATCCCGCGGATCCTATGGCTACACCTTC CASSTLSRGSYGYTF
NA 11 TRBJ2-5 NA TRBV30 TGTGCCTGGAGTTCACAAGAGACCCAGTACTTC CAWSSQETQYF
TRBD2 16 TRBJ2-1 NA TRBV27 TGTGCCAGCAGTTCACCTAGCGGGAGGGCCCACAATGAGCAGTTCTTC CASSSPSGRAHNEQFF
NA 11 TRBJ2-7 NA TRBV7-9 TGTGCCAGCAGTGAGGGCTACGAGCAGTACTTC CASSEGYEQYF
NA 15 TRBJ1-5 NA TRBV5-3 TGTGCCAGAAGGGAGACGGATTATAGCAATCAGCCCCAGCATTTT CARRETDYSNQPQHF
NA 13 TRBJ2-7 NA TRBV3-1/TRBV3-2 TGTGCCAGCAGCCAAGGGCAGATCTACGAGCAGTACTTC CASSQGQIYEQYF
TRBD1 14 TRBJ2-3 once TRBV6-5 TGTGCCAGCAAGGAACAGGGGGCGTCAGATACGCAGTATTTT CASKEQGASDTQYF
TRBD2 14 TRBJ2-1 NA TRBV2 TGTGCCAGCAGGGAGGCTAGCGGGAGTAATGAGCAGTTCTTC CASREASGSNEQFF
TRBD1 14 TRBJ2-2 few TRBV7-8 TGTGCCAGCAGCCAGAGGGGGCAAGGCGGGGAGCTGTTTTTT CASSQRGQGGELFF
NA 14 TRBJ1-2 NA TRBV11-1 TGTGCCAGCAGCTTATTCGGCAGGGACTATGGCTACACCTTC CASSLFGRDYGYTF
NA 12 TRBJ1-5 NA TRBV7-2 TGTGCCAGCACCTGGGGGGGGCAGCCCCAGCATTTT CASTWGGQPQHF
TRBD1 12 TRBJ1-2 NA TRBV19 TGTGCCAGTAGTCCGCGGGACAGCCACTACACCTTC CASSPRDSHYTF
NA 16 TRBJ1-1 NA TRBV28 TGTGCCAGCAGTCCCACCCGGGGGCGGGAGGGCACTGAAGCTTTCTTT CASSPTRGREGTEAFF
TRBD1 14 TRBJ1-2 few TRBV5-4 TGTGCCAGCAGTATGATAGACAGGGACTATGGCTACACCTTC CASSMIDRDYGYTF
NA 14 TRBJ2-5 NA TRBV5-1 TGCGCCAGCAGCTGGGGCCTGGGCCAAGAGACCCAGTACTTC CASSWGLGQETQYF
NA 14 TRBJ2-1 NA TRBV19 TGTGCCAGTAGTATTAGCGGCTCCTACAATGAGCAGTTCTTC CASSISGSYNEQFF
TRBD1 15 TRBJ1-2 NA TRBV3-1/TRBV3-2 TGTGCCAGCAGCCAAGGACAGGGGACTAACTATGGCTACACCTTC CASSQGQGTNYGYTF
TRBD2 12 TRBJ2-7 NA TRBV10-1 TGCGCCAGCGGGGACTATACCTACGAGCAGTACTTC CASGDYTYEQYF
TRBD2 17 TRBJ2-5 once TRBV14 TGTGCCAGCAGCCTAACCCGCACTAGCGGACCTTCAGAGACCCAGTACTTC CASSLTRTSGPSETQYF
TRBD1 15 TRBJ2-3 NA TRBV7-9 TGTGCCAGCAGCTCCTGGACAGGTACGGGAGATACGCAGTATTTT CASSSWTGTGDTQYF
NA 13 TRBJ2-5 NA TRBV6-5 TGTGCCAGCAGGCAACCCGGGGGAGAGACCCAGTACTTC CASRQPGGETQYF
TRBD1 14 TRBJ2-7 NA TRBV7-2 TGTGCCAGCAGCTTCCGACAGGGAACTAACGAGCAGTACTTC CASSFRQGTNEQYF
TRBD1 17 TRBJ1-5 NA TRBV5-8 TGTGCCAGCAGCCCCTTAACCCGACAGGGTGGCAATCAGCCCCAGCATTTT CASSPLTRQGGNQPQHF
TRBD1 14 TRBJ2-7 NA TRBV18 TGTGCCAGCTCGCCGACAGGGAGTAGCTACGAGCAGTACTTC CASSPTGSSYEQYF
NA 13 TRBJ2-1 once TRBV10-3 TGTGCCATCGGAGGGACGGCGGAAGAACCGCAGTTCTTC CAIGGTAEEPQFF
TRBD1 12 TRBJ2-7 NA TRBV5-1 TGCGCCAGCAGCGGACAGGGCCAGGAGCAGTACTTC CASSGQGQEQYF
TRBD2 15 TRBJ2-5 NA TRBV10-3 TGTGCCACGAGAGGACTAGCGGGCGTACAAGAGACCCAGTACTTC CATRGLAGVQETQYF
TRBD1 13 TRBJ1-2 NA TRBV7-2 TGTGCCAGCACGCCTGCAGGGGGATATGGCTACACCTTC CASTPAGGYGYTF